The 27 T cell receptor beta chains listed next were all sequenced from one sample in a study of cytomegalovirus exposure and HLA in healthy donors. TCRdb keeps only in-frame clones here, not all; method: immunoSEQ multiplex PCR. Of 150,000 to 200,000 clones listed, under 90% are singletons. Sequencing was performed on PBMCs. These receptors were collected from a woman aged 18-29 years in good health and CMV-seropositive.

This clone has more than one count but fewer than ten. The chain carries TRBV6-1 and TRBJ2-7, with D possibly matching TRBD2 (6 bases). This CDR3 has 13 amino acids. Per germline, CDR1 MNHNS and CDR2 SASEGT. Trimming took 5 bases from V and 6 from J, leaving 14 bases between them. In nucleotides, the CDR3 is TGTGCCAGCAGTCCCGAGTGGGGAGGCGAGCAGTACTTC. Its protein product is CASSPEWGGEQYF.

The chain combines TRBV15 with TRBJ2-1; TRBD2 might be the D (5 bases). The V gene lost 3 bases and the J gene lost 7 bases, with 10 bases spanning the gap. The CDR3 loop spans 13 amino acids. Germline V gene data show CDR1 as LNHNV and CDR2 as YYDKDF (reference sequence). The CDR3 here is CATSREDLNEQFF. As DNA, the CDR3 is TGTGCCACCAGCAGGGAGGACTTAAATGAGCAGTTCTTC.

The rearrangement links TRBV2 to TRBJ2-7; 10 nucleotides align to TRBD2. The V and J ends lost 8 bases and 1 base, in that order; junction bases with no gene match: 5. CDR1 and CDR2 (germline): SNHLY, FYNNEI. CDR3 size: 14 residues. The CDR3 loop is CASERTSGSYEQYF. CDR3 DNA: TGTGCCAGCGAGAGGACTAGCGGATCCTACGAGCAGTACTTC.

This clone has more than one count but fewer than ten. The rearrangement joins TRBV2 to TRBJ2-7; D uncertain. V was cut by 7 bases and J by 5 bases, with 6 bases left in between. In germline, CDR1 is SNHLY, CDR2 FYNNEI. The CDR3 loop spans 10 amino acids. The CDR3 nucleotides are TGTGCCAGCACCTTCGACGAGCAGTACTTC. Protein product: CASTFDEQYF.

This clone was counted a single time. The rearrangement links TRBV7-8 to TRBJ1-1; no clear D gene. This CDR3 is built from 12 residues. The germline V gene encodes CDR1 SGHVS and CDR2 FQNEAQ. Trimming shortened V by 1 base and J by 11 bases, and 11 bases separated the two germline ends. The CDR3 nucleotides read TGTGCCAGCAGCTTAGTAAGGAGAAAGGCTTTCTTT. This sequence encodes CASSLVRRKAFF.

This clone was found a few times. V usage is TRBV30 and J usage is TRBJ2-2; the match to TRBD2 covers 9 bases. The V and J ends lost 0 bases and 4 bases, in that order; junction bases with no gene match: 9. Germline CDR1 is GTSNPN and CDR2 is SVGIG (reference sequence). The CDR3 extends over 17 amino acids. In DNA, the CDR3 is TGTGCCTGGAGTGTACAGGGACTAGCAACCCCCACCGGGGAGCTGTTTTTT. This encodes CAWSVQGLATPTGELFF.

V is TRBV11-3 and J is TRBJ1-1; no firm D call. The CDR3 runs to 13 residues. V lost 2 bases, J lost 7 bases, and 11 bases lay in between. Germline CDR1 reads SGHNT; CDR2 reads YENEEA. The DNA of the CDR3 is TGTGCCAGCAGCTTATTCAGCGCGAGTGAAGCTTTCTTT. It is translated as CASSLFSASEAFF.

The rearrangement links TRBV5-4 to TRBJ1-4, with 12 nucleotides matching TRBD1. The J segment lost 10 bases and the V segment lost 2 bases, leaving 6 bases of the junction unmatched. This CDR3 comprises 15 residues. CDR1 SGHNT and CDR2 YYREEE come from the germline V gene (reference sequence). CDR3 in amino acids: CASSFAGTGGRKLFF. CDR3 DNA sequence: TGTGCCAGCAGCTTTGCCGGGACAGGGGGCAGAAAACTGTTTTTT.

The chain is built from TRBV7-2 and TRBJ1-5; D is perhaps TRBD1 (6 bases). V lost 4 bases and J lost 3, with 19 bases in between. CDR3 length: 17 residues. CDR1 and CDR2 (germline): SGHTA, FQGNSA. The CDR3 DNA reads TGTGCCAGCAGCTCTCGATTTTTACAGGGAACCAATCAGCCCCAGCATTTT. Its protein is CASSSRFLQGTNQPQHF.

This chain joins TRBV29-1 and TRBJ1-2; D is uncertain. Trimming left V 5 bases short and J 2 bases short, with 12 bases between. This CDR3 has 13 amino acids. Germline V CDR1 and CDR2: SQVTM, ANQGSEA. CDR3 nucleotide sequence: TGCAGCGTTCGAGGGAGTGAGAACTATGGCTACACCTTC. It codes for CSVRGSENYGYTF.

This chain connects TRBV7-3 to TRBJ2-7; 13 positions match TRBD2. Germline loops: CDR1 SGHTA, CDR2 FQGTGA. V lost 0 bases to trimming and J lost 6 bases; unmatched junction nucleotides: 8. The CDR3 length is 17 residues. The DNA for the CDR3 is TGTGCCAGCAGCTTAACGGGGACTAGCGGGAACGAGGGCGAGCAGTACTTC. Protein sequence: CASSLTGTSGNEGEQYF.

The V and J genes are TRBV28 and TRBJ2-3; D is uncertain. Looked up from germline, CDR1 is MDHEN and CDR2 is SYDVKM. This CDR3 has 12 residues. The V end was cut by 1 base, the J end by 4 bases, with 3 bases between. Written as DNA, the CDR3 is TGTGCCAGCAGTTTATCAGCAGATACGCAGTATTTT. Its translation: CASSLSADTQYF.

The J gene is TRBJ2-1, the V gene TRBV7-2; 11 nucleotides line up with TRBD2. The CDR3 is made up of 20 amino acids. From germline, CDR1 is SGHTA and CDR2 FQGNSA. Losses at the gene ends were 0 bases for V and 8 bases for J; bases not matched to a gene: 18. The CDR3 spells CASSLARPSGRPSLVDEQFF. CDR3 coding DNA: TGTGCCAGCAGCTTAGCCCGCCCTAGCGGGAGGCCTTCCCTAGTTGATGAGCAGTTCTTC.

A remark on this clone: A read error may account for a junction end that differs from germline. The chain is built from TRBV13 and TRBJ2-1, with 10 bases aligning to TRBD2. The CDR3 is made up of 17 amino acids. Looked up from germline, CDR1 is PRHDT and CDR2 is FYEKMQ (reference sequence). CDR3 bases: TGTGCCAGCAGTTTAGCCACCAGACTAGCGGGCCTCAATGAGCAGTTCTTC. It is translated as CASSLATRLAGLNEQFF.

This rearrangement joins TRBV7-9 to TRBJ1-1; D perhaps matches TRBD1 (5 bases). There are 13 residues in the CDR3. Germline CDR1 is SEHNR and CDR2 is FQNEAQ (reference sequence). Trimming left V 7 bases short and J 4 bases short, with 13 bases between. The CDR3 sequence: CASNGQGGTEAFF. The CDR3 DNA is TGTGCCAGCAATGGGCAGGGAGGCACTGAAGCTTTCTTT.

The rearrangement uses TRBV10-2 and TRBJ1-1; D gene ambiguous. This CDR3 is built from 12 residues. Trimming removed 7 bases from V and 4 bases from J, with 10 bases in between. The germline V gene encodes CDR1 WSHSY and CDR2 SAAADI. The DNA for the CDR3 is TGCGCCAGCACTTATGCGGGCACTGAAGCTTTCTTT. This sequence encodes CASTYAGTEAFF.

This clone was observed once. The chain employs TRBV27 and TRBJ1-3; D is ambiguous. CDR3 length: 13 amino acids. V was pared by 5 bases and J by 0 bases, with 5 bases between. Looked up from germline, CDR1 is MNHEY and CDR2 is SMNVEV (reference sequence). For the CDR3, the DNA is TGTGCCAGCAGTGGCGGCTCTGGAAACACCATATATTTT. Protein: CASSGGSGNTIYF.

The gene calls are TRBV7-9 and TRBJ2-3, with D unclear. CDR3 length: 12 amino acids. The V and J ends lost 4 bases and 9 bases respectively, with 11 bases between them. Germline loops: CDR1 SEHNR, CDR2 FQNEAQ (reference sequence). CDR3 sequence: CASSSSPGTQYF. The CDR3 DNA is TGTGCCAGCAGCTCAAGCCCCGGGACGCAGTATTTT.

The chain carries TRBV5-1 and TRBJ2-5, with 8 bases aligning to TRBD1. V trimming: 4 bases; J trimming: 2 bases; junction bases outside the gene matches: 4. CDR1 is SGHRS, CDR2 YFSETQ, per germline. This CDR3 contains 14 residues. This CDR3 is CASSLQGGQETQYF. The CDR3 DNA reads TGCGCCAGCAGCCTACAGGGGGGACAAGAGACCCAGTACTTC.

The genes are TRBV9 and TRBJ2-2, with TRBD1 matching 9 bases. V shed 5 bases and J 7 bases; nucleotides not matched to a gene: 6. The CDR3 has 14 amino acids. The germline V gene has CDR1 SGDLS and CDR2 YYNGEE. The chain's CDR3 is CASRGQGIIGELFF. The CDR3 nucleotides are TGTGCCAGCAGGGGACAGGGCATTATCGGGGAGCTGTTTTTT.

V and J are TRBV13 and TRBJ2-1, with D perhaps TRBD1 (5 bases). The V gene lost 2 bases and the J gene lost 4 bases, with 12 bases spanning the gap. The CDR3 sequence is 15 residues long. Germline CDR1 PRHDT, CDR2 FYEKMQ (reference sequence). The CDR3 region is CASSLRGHVYNEQFF. CDR3 nucleotides: TGTGCCAGCAGCTTACGAGGACACGTATACAATGAGCAGTTCTTC.

The J gene is TRBJ2-2, the V gene TRBV6-5; 7 bases are a match to TRBD1. The CDR3 is 15 residues long. Per germline, CDR1 MNHEY and CDR2 SVGAGI. The ends lost 7 bases at V and 5 bases at J; junction bases unmatched: 10. Here the CDR3 DNA reads TGTGCCAGCAACCCGACAGGGATGATTACCGGGGAGCTGTTTTTT. It translates to CASNPTGMITGELFF.

The chain has TRBV5-1 and TRBJ1-1; no definite D call. Trimming pared 5 bases from V and 4 bases from J, leaving 15 bases between. Germline V gene lookup returns CDR1 SGHRS and CDR2 YFSETQ. The CDR3 has 14 amino acids. The CDR3 DNA is TGCGCCAGCAGGATGGAGTTTGAAGTCACTGAAGCTTTCTTT. Encoded protein: CASRMEFEVTEAFF. Full variable domain (remainder filled in from reference TRBV5-1 and TRBJ1-1): KAGVTQTPRYLIKTRGQQVTLSCSPISGHRSVSWYQQTPGQGLQFLFEYFSETQRNKGNFPGRFSGRQFSNSRSEMNVSTLELGDSALYLCASRMEFEVTEAFFGQGTRLTVV.

The chain has TRBV15 and TRBJ1-1; D perhaps matches TRBD1 (6 bases). This CDR3 has 17 residues. Germline V gene lookup returns CDR1 LNHNV and CDR2 YYDKDF (reference sequence). The germline V and J ends were trimmed by 3 bases and 5 bases, with 22 bases remaining between them. The CDR3 sequence: CATSSLDRDTGGTEAFF. For the CDR3, the DNA is TGTGCCACCAGCAGCCTAGACCGGGACACGGGGGGGACTGAAGCTTTCTTT.

The DNA of the CDR3 is TGTGCCAGCAGAGCAGGACTAGCGGGAGGCAATGAGCAGTTCTTC. It yields the protein CASRAGLAGGNEQFF. The chain has TRBV6-6 and TRBJ2-1; TRBD2 matches at 14 bases. Germline V lookup: CDR1 MNHNY, CDR2 SVGAGI (reference sequence). CDR3 size: 15 residues. Germline trimming cut 6 bases from V and 6 bases from J; bases unmatched to any gene: 4.

The rearrangement uses TRBV28 and TRBJ1-2; no definite D call. Per the germline V gene, CDR1 is MDHEN and CDR2 is SYDVKM. Trimming took off 6 bases at V and 8 bases at J, with 13 bases between the two ends. The CDR3 covers 12 residues. CDR3 nucleotide sequence: TGTGCCAGCAGGTTGGGCGGGTGGGGCTACACCTTC. Protein product: CASRLGGWGYTF.

The rearrangement uses TRBV30 and TRBJ1-5, with D unclear. Germline assignment: CDR1 GTSNPN and CDR2 SVGIG (reference sequence). Trimming removed 1 base from V and 0 bases from J, with 10 bases in between. The CDR3 has 15 amino acids. CDR3 coding DNA: TGTGCCTGGAGTGACAGCAAACATAGCAATCAGCCCCAGCATTTT. Its protein is CAWSDSKHSNQPQHF. Full variable domain (remainder filled in from reference TRBV30 and TRBJ1-5): SQTIHQWPATLVQPVGSPLSLECTVEGTSNPNLYWYRQAAGRGLQLLFYSVGIGQISSEVPQNLSASRPQDRQFILSSKKLLLSDSGFYLCAWSDSKHSNQPQHFGDGTRLSIL.